This record looks at one T cell receptor (beta chain) sequence and its context. The antigen is not known. The entry originates in a study of STAT3 mutations in large granular lymphocyte leukemia. This table comes from immunoSEQ multiplex PCR, and its TCRdb copy is limited to in-frame clones, with some not included. The profile covers 35,000 to 50,000 clones, with around 80% appearing a single time and 0.4% to 0.55% taken by the ten largest. General study points: In T-cell large granular lymphocyte leukemia, about half of patients showed multiple immunodominant subclonotypes. All newly emerging clones after therapy were STAT3 wild type. Clonal expansion was inferred from other time points because no sample existed at each clone's first appearance.

The sequence came from a human donor with T large granular lymphocyte leukemia. Some clones in this sample may be carry-over from other donors' samples. Sequences were obtained from PBMCs.

CDR3 protein: CASSLRGDTSNQPQHF. DNA of the CDR3: TGTGCCAGCAGTTTACGGGGGGATACGAGCAATCAGCCCCAGCATTTT. V gene TRBV27 combines with J gene TRBJ1-5; a weak D match, TRBD1 (5 bases). Trimming stripped 2 bases from V and 1 base from J, with 12 bases between. Germline V lookup: CDR1 MNHEY, CDR2 SMNVEV (reference sequence). CDR3 length: 16 residues.